A single sample gave rise to the 14 T cell receptor beta chains below, sequenced in a study of cytomegalovirus exposure and HLA in healthy donors. A multiplex PCR was run with 60 Vbeta primers and 13 Jbeta primers. Measured with immunoSEQ multiplex PCR; TCRdb has only the in-frame clones, and not every one. The sample has more than 50,000 clones; 70% are singletons. The material sequenced was PBMCs. The receptors here all came from a woman aged 60-75 years in good health and CMV-seropositive.

This clone was counted a few times. The chain carries TRBV13 and TRBJ2-3, with 8 bases fitting TRBD2. There are 14 residues in the CDR3. Trimming at V came to 4 bases and at J to 5 bases, leaving 5 bases not matched to a gene. Germline CDR1 reads PRHDT; CDR2 reads FYEKMQ (reference sequence). The CDR3 DNA sequence: TGTGCCAGCAGCTCGGGACTAGTGGAAGATACGCAGTATTTT. Its protein product is CASSSGLVEDTQYF.

The chain uses TRBV11-3 and TRBJ2-1; TRBD1 aligns across 8 bases. This CDR3 has 12 amino acids. Germline V gene sequence: CDR1 SGHNT, CDR2 YENEEA. Losses at the gene ends were 6 bases for V and 10 bases for J; bases not matched to a gene: 5. The CDR3 loop reads CASSSGGGEQFF. CDR3 DNA: TGTGCCAGCAGTTCAGGGGGCGGAGAGCAGTTCTTC. Filled out from reference TRBV11-3 and TRBJ2-1, the complete variable domain reads EAGVVQSPRYKIIEKKQPVAFWCNPISGHNTLYWYLQNLGQGPELLIRYENEEAVDDSQLPKDRFSAERLKGVDSTLKIQPAELGDSAVYLCASSSGGGEQFFGPGTRLTVL.

There are a few counts of this clone. Distinct nucleotide sequences in the sample also encode this CDR3. The gene calls are TRBV9 and TRBJ1-2; 7 bases are shared with TRBD1. V trimming: 4 bases; J trimming: 2 bases; junction bases outside the gene matches: 2. From germline, CDR1 is SGDLS and CDR2 YYNGEE. The CDR3 has 13 residues. The CDR3 nucleotides are TGTGCCAGCAGCCCGGACAGGAACTATGGCTACACCTTC. It specifies CASSPDRNYGYTF.

As for this clone: Other DNA sequences in the same sample also yield this CDR3. The V and J genes are TRBV7-2 and TRBJ1-1; perhaps TRBD1 as D (6 bases). CDR1 is SGHTA and CDR2 is FQGNSA in the germline V gene. This CDR3 region has 14 residues. The V and J ends lost 1 base and 1 base respectively, with 7 bases between them. In DNA, the CDR3 is TGTGCCAGCAGCTTAGACAGGGCGAACACTGAAGCTTTCTTT. Translation: CASSLDRANTEAFF.

The J gene is TRBJ2-1, the V gene TRBV5-6, with 7 bases matching TRBD2. V was pared by 2 bases and J by 9 bases, with 2 bases of the junction left unmatched. Germline lookup yields CDR1 SGHDT and CDR2 YYEEEE. This CDR3 has 12 residues. The CDR3 region has the DNA TGTGCCAGCAGCTTCTCGGGAGGTGAGCAGTTCTTC. This gives the protein CASSFSGGEQFF.

DNA of the CDR3: TGTGCCAGCAGTTTGAGTAGCCTCAATGAGCAGTTCTTC. This sequence encodes CASSLSSLNEQFF. The V gene is TRBV27, the J gene TRBJ2-1; D is undetermined. Germline loops: CDR1 MNHEY, CDR2 SMNVEV (reference sequence). The CDR3 runs to 13 residues. The V and J ends lost 3 bases and 6 bases respectively, with 9 bases between them.

This chain joins TRBV6-5 and TRBJ1-2, with TRBD1 matching 8 bases. The CDR3 runs to 14 residues. V shed 5 bases and J 4 bases; nucleotides not matched to a gene: 6. In germline, CDR1 is MNHEY, CDR2 SVGAGI. CDR3 loop: CASSRTGQGYGYTF. In DNA, the CDR3 is TGTGCCAGCAGTCGGACAGGGCAAGGCTATGGCTACACCTTC.

CDR3 sequence reads: CASSSQVHGELFF. DNA of the CDR3: TGTGCCAGCAGTTCCCAGGTACACGGGGAGCTGTTTTTT. V is TRBV6-6 and J is TRBJ2-2, with D unresolved. Germline V gene lookup returns CDR1 MNHNY and CDR2 SVGAGI (reference sequence). This CDR3 has 13 residues. Trimming removed 4 bases at V and 7 bases at J, with 10 bases between.

The V gene is TRBV5-4, the J gene TRBJ2-1, with D possibly matching TRBD2 (5 bases). CDR3 length: 12 amino acids. V gave up 0 bases and J gave up 10 bases, with 8 bases separating them. Per germline, CDR1 SGHNT and CDR2 YYREEE (reference sequence). CDR3 amino acids: CASSLGGSEQFF. CDR3 nucleotides: TGTGCCAGCAGCTTGGGTGGGAGCGAGCAGTTCTTC.

This clone was seen just once. J is TRBJ1-5 and V is TRBV19; possible D gene TRBD1, 5 bases. CDR1 is LNHDA, CDR2 SQIVND, per germline (reference sequence). The CDR3 is made up of 17 amino acids. The ends were cut back, 1 base at V and 4 bases at J, with 17 bases in the middle. The CDR3 coding sequence is TGTGCCAGTAGTATAGCGCTCAGCGGGGCGGGTAATCAGCCCCAGCATTTT. It is translated as CASSIALSGAGNQPQHF.

The chain couples TRBV29-1 to TRBJ2-3, with D perhaps TRBD2 (7 bases). The CDR3 has 13 residues. Trimming cost V 2 bases and J 4 bases, with 10 bases left between them. Germline assignment: CDR1 SQVTM and CDR2 ANQGSEA. CDR3 in amino acids: CSVEPGGPDTQYF. The CDR3 region has the DNA TGCAGCGTTGAACCCGGGGGGCCAGATACGCAGTATTTT.

This clone was picked up a small number of times. CDR3 DNA: TGTGCCAGCAGCCTCGAGGGGGGGAACTATGGCTACACCTTC. As protein: CASSLEGGNYGYTF. This chain links TRBV6-5 with TRBJ1-2; possible D gene TRBD1, 6 bases. With 6 bases removed from V and 2 bases from J, the gap between germline ends came to 13 bases. Germline-derived CDR1 and CDR2 are MNHEY and SVGAGI. The CDR3 is 14 residues long.

The chain combines TRBV28 with TRBJ2-1; D is possibly TRBD1 (5 bases). This CDR3 has 14 amino acids. The germline V and J ends were trimmed by 7 bases and 6 bases, with 16 bases remaining between them. Germline V gives CDR1 MDHEN, CDR2 SYDVKM. CDR3 protein: CASTWTVGANEQFF. The CDR3 DNA reads as TGTGCCAGCACATGGACCGTTGGGGCCAATGAGCAGTTCTTC.

The chain employs TRBV4-3 and TRBJ1-4, with TRBD1 as a possible D gene (6 bases). The CDR3 contains 16 residues. Germline V gene sequence: CDR1 LGHNA, CDR2 YSLEER. Trimming took off 1 base at V and 6 bases at J, with 15 bases between the two ends. CDR3 nucleotide sequence: TGCGCCAGCAGCCAAGCACACAGGGTAGCGTATGAAAAACTGTTTTTT. It specifies CASSQAHRVAYEKLFF.